A single sample is the source of the 6 T cell receptor beta chains below, sequenced in a study of identical twins. TCRdb reanalysed the 5' RACE reads using MiXCR and keeps one entry per CDR3 protein. The table has about 1.7 million distinct CDR3 sequences, 32% seen once. Sequenced: cord blood. The source of these receptors is a newborn girl in good health.

This sequence joins TRBV7-9 and TRBJ2-1; D is tentatively TRBD1 or TRBD2 (5 bases each). Germline assignment: CDR1 SEHNR and CDR2 FQNEAQ (reference sequence). V was cut by 8 bases and J by 3 bases, with 14 bases left in between. This CDR3 has 14 amino acids. The CDR3 loop is CASSGGPHYNEQFF. The DNA of the CDR3 is TGTGCCAGCTCTGGGGGACCCCACTACAATGAGCAGTTCTTC.

The J gene is TRBJ2-7, the V gene TRBV4-2; a possible D gene is TRBD2 (5 bases). Germline V lookup: CDR1 LGHNA, CDR2 YNFKEQ. V was trimmed by 3 bases and J by 4 bases, leaving 19 bases between them. The CDR3 has 16 amino acids. CDR3 nucleotide sequence: TGTGCCAGCAGCCACCATGGCCTAAGCGGATGGTACGAGCAGTACTTC. It translates to CASSHHGLSGWYEQYF.

In its sample, this clonotype was seen a few times. V and J are TRBV12-3 or TRBV12-4 and TRBJ2-3, with 12 bases lining up with TRBD1. CDR3 length: 15 residues. Trimming cost V 6 bases and J 8 bases; bases outside gene matches: 9. DNA for the CDR3: TGTGCCAGCAGGACCGGGACAGGGGGCTTAGGTACGCAGTATTTT. Translated, it gives CASRTGTGGLGTQYF.

This clonotype was counted a few times. The chain is built from TRBV29-1 and TRBJ2-1; TRBD2 matches 8 bases. J was trimmed by 0 bases and V by 7 bases; bases with no gene match: 8. Germline V gene data show CDR1 as SQVTM and CDR2 as ANQGSEA. The CDR3 is 15 amino acids. DNA of the CDR3: TGCAGCGGCGCGGGGGGCCAGAGCTCCTACAATGAGCAGTTCTTC. This sequence encodes CSGAGGQSSYNEQFF.

This clonotype was counted a few times. This sequence joins TRBV7-9 and TRBJ2-3; 8 bases are a match to TRBD2. CDR3 length: 15 residues. With 4 bases clipped from V and 2 bases from J, the junction kept 5 bases outside the gene matches. The V gene's germline CDR1 is SEHNR and CDR2 FQNEAQ (reference sequence). The CDR3 nucleotides are TGTGCCAGCAGCTACGGGAGGGCTAACACAGATACGCAGTATTTT. Protein sequence: CASSYGRANTDTQYF.

V is TRBV20-1 and J is TRBJ2-1; 8 nucleotides agree with TRBD2. Per germline, CDR1 DFQATT and CDR2 SNEGSKA (reference sequence). The CDR3 length is 13 residues. J gave up 4 bases and V 5 bases, and 4 bases lay outside the gene matches. The CDR3 sequence: CSAASGWYNEQFF. The CDR3 DNA reads TGCAGTGCTGCTAGCGGGTGGTACAATGAGCAGTTCTTC.